A single sample is the source of the 21 T cell receptor beta chains below, sequenced in a study of T cell repertoires and HLA-DP antigens. The antigens of these receptors remain unknown. Assay used: immunoSEQ multiplex PCR; TCRdb lists only in-frame clones, some missing. The sample lists some 120,000 clones, around 92% occurring once. The sample comprised CD4+ T cells from PBMCs. The origin of the receptors is a woman aged 18-29 years in good health and CMV-seronegative.

In DNA, the CDR3 is TGCGCCAGCAGCTTTGGGGGCAGAGGGGAGACCCAGTACTTC. It encodes CASSFGGRGETQYF. The rearrangement uses TRBV5-1 and TRBJ2-5, with D perhaps TRBD1 (6 bases). Per the germline V gene, CDR1 is SGHRS and CDR2 is YFSETQ. Trimming pared 2 bases from V and 5 bases from J, leaving 13 bases between. CDR3 length: 14 residues.

The V gene is TRBV30, the J gene TRBJ1-4; D possibly corresponds to TRBD1 (5 bases). CDR3 size: 12 residues. Germline values: CDR1 GTSNPN, CDR2 SVGIG (reference sequence). The V gene lost 2 bases and the J gene lost 7 bases, with 8 bases spanning the gap. CDR3 nucleotides: TGTGCCTGGAGTTGGGGGGGTGAAAAACTGTTTTTT. This sequence encodes CAWSWGGEKLFF.

This clone was found once. This chain connects TRBV7-2 to TRBJ2-7, with a tentative D call TRBD1 (6 bases). CDR1 and CDR2 (germline): SGHTA, FQGNSA. The CDR3 consists of 15 residues. Trimming stripped 1 base from V and 0 bases from J, with 10 bases between. The CDR3 DNA follows: TGTGCCAGCAGCTTAGGAAGGGGGAGCTCCTACGAGCAGTACGTC. It codes for CASSLGRGSSYEQYV.

This chain links TRBV5-1 with TRBJ2-5; TRBD1 matches 9 bases. The germline V gene has CDR1 SGHRS and CDR2 YFSETQ. This CDR3 region has 13 residues. The ends lost 7 bases at V and 2 bases at J; junction bases unmatched: 3. The CDR3 is CASSGTGQETQYF. Here the CDR3 DNA reads TGCGCCAGCTCCGGGACAGGGCAAGAGACCCAGTACTTC.

The CDR3 sequence is CAISARASGGQETQYF. The CDR3 DNA follows: TGTGCCATCAGTGCTAGGGCTAGCGGGGGCCAAGAGACCCAGTACTTC. The genes are TRBV10-3 and TRBJ2-5, with TRBD2 identical over 10 bases. Germline V gene sequence: CDR1 ENHRY, CDR2 SYGVKD. Trimming removed 4 bases from V and 1 base from J; junction bases left unmatched: 6. CDR3 length equals 16 residues.

Concerning this clone itself: A junction boundary mismatches the germline segment, possibly from a read error. J is TRBJ1-5 and V is TRBV27, with a weak D call TRBD1 (5 bases). Germline CDR1 reads MNHEY; CDR2 reads SMNVEV (reference sequence). This CDR3 has 13 residues. CDR3 loop: CTSSSQGRQPQHF. The DNA for the CDR3 is TGTACCAGCAGTTCGCAGGGTCGTCAGCCCCAGCATTTT.

The chain couples TRBV7-8 to TRBJ2-7; D is undetermined. V dropped 1 base and J dropped 4 bases, with 11 bases sitting between them. Germline loops: CDR1 SGHVS, CDR2 FQNEAQ. This CDR3 comprises 14 residues. The CDR3 DNA reads TGTGCCAGCAGCTTAGGTAGCAGGAGTTACGAGCAGTACGTC. Protein sequence: CASSLGSRSYEQYV.

The chain links TRBV11-2 to TRBJ2-2; D is uncertain. Deletions cut 1 base from V and 7 bases from J, with 13 bases between. The germline CDR1 and CDR2 sequences are SGHAT and FQNNGV. The CDR3 spans 15 residues. The CDR3 coding sequence is TGTGCCAGCAGCTTAGTTGTTAAGCCGGGCGGGGAGCTGTTTTTT. It translates to CASSLVVKPGGELFF.

Details on this clone: The same CDR3 also results from other DNA sequences found in this sample. The chain has TRBV30 and TRBJ2-5, with D unclear. V lost 0 bases and J 1 base, leaving 3 bases between the germline ends. The CDR3 loop spans 12 amino acids. Germline CDR1 reads GTSNPN; CDR2 reads SVGIG (reference sequence). Here the CDR3 DNA reads TGTGCCTGGAGTGTAACCCAAGAGACCCAGTACTTC. Its translation: CAWSVTQETQYF.

V gene TRBV5-1 combines with J gene TRBJ2-2; TRBD1 matches at 7 bases. The CDR3 covers 15 residues. Germline trimming cut 4 bases from V and 0 bases from J; bases unmatched to any gene: 3. The V gene's germline CDR1 is SGHRS and CDR2 YFSETQ. The CDR3 coding sequence is TGCGCCAGCAGCCCGGACAGGCCGAACACCGGGGAGCTGTTTTTT. Translating it yields CASSPDRPNTGELFF.

The rearrangement joins TRBV27 to TRBJ2-5, with D unclear. V lost 2 bases and J lost 5, with 3 bases in between. CDR1 and CDR2 (germline): MNHEY, SMNVEV (reference sequence). The CDR3 spans 11 residues. CDR3 sequence: CASSLGETQYF. The CDR3 region has the DNA TGTGCCAGCAGTTTAGGGGAGACCCAGTACTTC.

The gene calls are TRBV5-6 and TRBJ2-1, with D perhaps matching TRBD2 (6 bases). The CDR3 is 15 residues long. V lost 4 bases and J 0 bases, leaving 11 bases between the germline ends. Germline loops: CDR1 SGHDT, CDR2 YYEEEE. The DNA of the CDR3 is TGTGCCAGCAGCCGGGACTTTAGCTCCTACAATGAGCAGTTCTTC. Translation gives CASSRDFSSYNEQFF.

V is TRBV6-1 and J is TRBJ2-3; D is unclear. V lost 2 bases, J lost 6 bases, and 6 bases lay in between. The CDR3 spans 12 residues. CDR1 is MNHNS, CDR2 SASEGT, per germline. The CDR3, as DNA: TGTGCCAGCAGTGAACGAGAGGATACGCAGTATTTT. Translated: CASSEREDTQYF.

This chain connects TRBV9 to TRBJ2-1, with D hard to call. Between the trimmed V and J ends, which lost 1 base and 0 bases, there was a span of 11 bases. Germline V gene sequence: CDR1 SGDLS, CDR2 YYNGEE. The CDR3 length is 16 residues. The CDR3: CASSVQTASSYNEQFF. The DNA of the CDR3 is TGTGCCAGCAGCGTACAAACGGCAAGCTCCTACAATGAGCAGTTCTTC.

This rearrangement joins TRBV28 to TRBJ1-2, with D tentatively TRBD1 (5 bases). The CDR3 consists of 13 residues. Germline assignment: CDR1 MDHEN and CDR2 SYDVKM. The V end lost 6 bases, the J end lost 1 base, and 9 bases lay between the germline ends. CDR3 in amino acids: CASRRDSNYGYTF. Here the CDR3 DNA reads TGTGCCAGCAGGCGCGACAGTAACTATGGCTACACCTTC.

The chain carries TRBV30 and TRBJ2-3; 7 nucleotides line up with TRBD2. The CDR3 runs 15 residues. The germline V gene has CDR1 GTSNPN and CDR2 SVGIG (reference sequence). The J segment lost 0 bases and the V segment lost 2 bases, leaving 5 bases of the junction unmatched. CDR3 sequence (DNA): TGTGCCTGGAGTCGACTGGGGGGGAGCACAGATACGCAGTATTTT. Encoded protein: CAWSRLGGSTDTQYF. Based on the CDR3 plus reference TRBV30 and TRBJ2-3, the full variable domain is SQTIHQWPATLVQPVGSPLSLECTVEGTSNPNLYWYRQAAGRGLQLLFYSVGIGQISSEVPQNLSASRPQDRQFILSSKKLLLSDSGFYLCAWSRLGGSTDTQYFGPGTRLTVL.

The rearrangement uses TRBV6-5 and TRBJ2-1; the match to TRBD2 covers 9 bases. The CDR3 contains 15 residues. Losses at the gene ends were 2 bases for V and 9 bases for J; bases not matched to a gene: 8. The V gene's germline CDR1 is MNHEY and CDR2 SVGAGI. CDR3 residues: CASSYAGGILGEQFF. CDR3 nucleotides: TGTGCCAGCAGTTACGCGGGGGGGATATTGGGTGAGCAGTTCTTC.

The chain uses TRBV7-9 and TRBJ2-3, with 7 positions matching TRBD2. The CDR3 sequence is 15 residues long. The ends lost 3 bases at V and 0 bases at J; junction bases unmatched: 3. The V gene's germline CDR1 is SEHNR and CDR2 FQNEAQ (reference sequence). CDR3 protein: CASSLAGASTDTQYF. In DNA form, the CDR3 reads TGTGCCAGCAGCTTGGCGGGAGCTAGCACAGATACGCAGTATTTT.

CDR3 region: CASSLISETEAFF. CDR3 sequence (DNA): TGTGCCAGCAGCTTAATTTCAGAGACTGAAGCTTTCTTT. This chain uses TRBV5-4 with TRBJ1-1; D gene unclear. Germline V CDR1 and CDR2: SGHNT, YYREEE (reference sequence). The length of the CDR3 is 13 residues. V was shortened by 2 bases and J by 5 bases, with 10 bases between the two germline ends.

V is TRBV6-5 and J is TRBJ1-6; weak D call: TRBD1 (5 bases). This CDR3 contains 14 residues. V was clipped by 7 bases and J by 2 bases, with 9 bases between them. CDR1 is MNHEY and CDR2 is SVGAGI in the germline V gene. The CDR3 sequence is CASNWGAYNSPLHF. The CDR3 bases are TGTGCCAGCAATTGGGGGGCCTATAATTCACCCCTCCACTTT.

Details on this clone: The same CDR3 also results from other DNA sequences found in this sample. CDR3 in DNA: TGTGCCAGCAGTACCTACAGGGGAAACTATGGCTACACCTTC. Residues: CASSTYRGNYGYTF. V usage is TRBV28 and J usage is TRBJ1-2, with TRBD1 identical over 7 bases. The junction had 5 bases not matched to a gene; V was cut back by 5 bases and J by 2 bases. There are 14 residues in the CDR3. Per the germline V gene, CDR1 is MDHEN and CDR2 is SYDVKM.